The T cell receptor (beta chain) described here comes from a study of blood T cell repertoires in COVID-19. For the study at large: The cDNA or gDNA used as material had been derived from T cells, B-cell-depleted T cells, or PBMCs.

The CDR3 contains 12 residues. Germline loops: CDR1 LNHDA, CDR2 SQIVND (reference sequence). V lost 7 bases to trimming and J lost 5 bases, with 11 bases between them. In the study's own analysis: Estimates of nucleated cell counts were drawn from the amplification of reference gene primers. Profiled with immunoSEQ multiplex PCR; TCRdb holds only in-frame clones, not every one. V, J and clone size are those of that table, while D and trimming were read from the DNA. The sample consists of 250,000 to 300,000 clones, approximately 81% of them appearing once. The sequenced sample consisted of peripheral blood. This chain uses TRBV19 with TRBJ1-2; the D is unclear. This sequence was found in a woman younger than 30 with acute or convalescent COVID-19. DNA for the CDR3: TGTGCCAGTAATCAGAATCCATATGGCTACACCTTC. Residues: CASNQNPYGYTF.